These 26 T cell receptor beta chains share one sample of origin, sequenced in a study of T cell clonotyping in hematopoietic cell transplantation. Here immunoSEQ multiplex PCR was the method, and the copy in TCRdb shows in-frame clones only, minus some. This sample yields 12,000 or so clones, of which 89% are seen a single time; roughly 3.5% belongs to the top ten. Sequencing used peripheral blood mononuclear cells. Receptors were obtained from a human donor who either received an allogeneic hematopoietic cell transplant for a myeloid malignancy or was a related donor (not recorded which). Some clones in this sample may be carry-over from other donors' samples.

This rearrangement joins TRBV30 to TRBJ2-3; TRBD1 matches at 7 bases. Germline CDR1 is GTSNPN and CDR2 is SVGIG (reference sequence). The CDR3 loop spans 13 amino acids. Unmatched junction bases numbered 3, after V lost 0 bases and J lost 6 bases. This chain's CDR3 is CAWSVRGRDTQYF. DNA for the CDR3: TGTGCCTGGAGTGTAAGGGGGCGGGATACGCAGTATTTT.

The chain combines TRBV15 with TRBJ2-7; 11 bases line up with TRBD1. The CDR3 consists of 19 residues. Germline V gene data show CDR1 as LNHNV and CDR2 as YYDKDF (reference sequence). V gave up 3 bases and J gave up 3 bases; unmatched junction bases: 16. The CDR3 region has the DNA TGTGCCACCAGCAGCTCCGGGACAGGGGGTCGTATAGGCTTCTACGAGCAGTACTTC. Residues: CATSSSGTGGRIGFYEQYF.

J is TRBJ1-4 and V is TRBV7-6; possible D gene TRBD1, 6 bases. Germline CDR1 is SGHVS and CDR2 is FNYEAQ. This CDR3 contains 14 residues. V was shortened by 2 bases and J by 6 bases, with 10 bases between the two germline ends. CDR3 region: CASSLSGGDEKLFF. The CDR3 DNA reads TGTGCCAGCAGCTTATCCGGGGGCGATGAAAAACTGTTTTTT.

V is TRBV4-1 and J is TRBJ2-1; TRBD2 agrees at 9 bases. The CDR3 is made up of 15 amino acids. J was trimmed by 5 bases and V by 1 base; bases with no gene match: 3. Germline V gene data show CDR1 as MGHRA and CDR2 as YSYEKL. CDR3 DNA sequence: TGCGCCAGCAGCCAAGTGAGCGGGGGGCACAATGAGCAGTTCTTC. Amino acids: CASSQVSGGHNEQFF.

The chain has TRBV9 and TRBJ1-3; D is ambiguous. The length of the CDR3 is 13 residues. Looked up from germline, CDR1 is SGDLS and CDR2 is YYNGEE. V was trimmed by 0 bases and J by 9 bases, leaving 10 bases between them. The chain's CDR3 is CASSVVEETTIYF. The DNA for the CDR3 is TGTGCCAGCAGCGTAGTGGAGGAGACCACCATATATTTT.

The V and J genes are TRBV29-1 and TRBJ2-5, with D possibly called TRBD1 or TRBD2 (5 bases each). Germline V CDR1 and CDR2: SQVTM, ANQGSEA. Trimming shortened V by 7 bases and J by 2 bases, and 11 bases separated the two germline ends. This CDR3 is 12 amino acids long. The CDR3 protein is CSAERGQETQYF. The CDR3 DNA sequence: TGCAGCGCCGAGAGGGGACAAGAGACCCAGTACTTC.

V usage is TRBV25-1 and J usage is TRBJ1-1, with 9 bases aligning to TRBD1. This CDR3 comprises 16 residues. The junction had 11 bases not matched to a gene; V was cut back by 4 bases and J by 5 bases. Looked up from germline, CDR1 is MGHDK and CDR2 is SYGVNS. CDR3 coding DNA: TGTGCCAGCAGTGCCAGGAACAGGGGGCGGGGGACTGAAGCTTTCTTT. This gives the protein CASSARNRGRGTEAFF.

The V call is TRBV7-2, the J call TRBJ1-5; D gene uncertain. V shed 5 bases and J shed 3 bases, with 17 bases lying between them. The CDR3 is 16 amino acids. CDR1 and CDR2 (germline): SGHTA, FQGNSA. The CDR3 DNA follows: TGTGCCAGCAGCCCAAACTTATGGGCCTCCAATCAGCCCCAGCATTTT. Protein product: CASSPNLWASNQPQHF.

V usage is TRBV18 and J usage is TRBJ1-2; TRBD1 aligns across 8 bases. There are 13 residues in the CDR3. Losses at the gene ends were 5 bases for V and 6 bases for J; bases not matched to a gene: 5. The V gene's germline CDR1 is KGHSH and CDR2 LQKENI. The CDR3 region has the DNA TGTGCCAGCTCAAGGGAGACAGGGGATGGCTACACCTTC. Translation: CASSRETGDGYTF.

The chain uses TRBV2 and TRBJ1-2; the D is unclear. CDR1 SNHLY and CDR2 FYNNEI come from the germline V gene. The CDR3 loop spans 14 amino acids. The germline V and J ends were trimmed by 3 bases and 3 bases, with 11 bases remaining between them. CDR3 loop: CASSDSVGYYGYTF. CDR3 in DNA: TGTGCCAGCAGTGACTCCGTGGGCTACTATGGCTACACCTTC.

This chain uses TRBV6-4 with TRBJ2-3; D tentatively fits TRBD1 or TRBD2 (5 bases each). CDR1 MRHNA and CDR2 SNTAGT come from the germline V gene. CDR3 length equals 13 residues. V was shortened by 10 bases and J by 3 bases, with 14 bases between the two germline ends. The CDR3 DNA sequence: TGTGCCACGGCGAGGGGTGGGACAGATACGCAGTATTTT. Translating it yields CATARGGTDTQYF.

The chain joins TRBV10-3 to TRBJ2-6, with 7 nucleotides matching TRBD1. The V and J ends lost 5 bases and 2 bases, in that order; junction bases with no gene match: 3. CDR3 length equals 15 residues. The germline V gene has CDR1 ENHRY and CDR2 SYGVKD. The CDR3 bases are TGTGCCATCAGTCAGGGACAGCCTGGGGCCAACGTCCTGACTTTC. Its protein is CAISQGQPGANVLTF.

The chain uses TRBV7-6 and TRBJ2-1, with 10 bases fitting TRBD2. The germline CDR1 and CDR2 sequences are SGHVS and FNYEAQ. With 2 bases clipped from V and 5 bases from J, the junction kept 15 bases outside the gene matches. This CDR3 has 19 residues. The CDR3 DNA sequence: TGTGCCAGCAGCTTAAATGCCCCTTTAGCGGGGGGTTTGGACAATGAGCAGTTCTTC. It is translated as CASSLNAPLAGGLDNEQFF.

The chain has TRBV10-2 and TRBJ1-4; D not certain. Per germline, CDR1 WSHSY and CDR2 SAAADI. The CDR3 runs to 14 residues. V shed 4 bases and J shed 7 bases, with 13 bases lying between them. Here the CDR3 DNA reads TGCGCCAGCAGTGCAGGAGCTTTGGGTGAAAAACTGTTTTTT. It encodes CASSAGALGEKLFF.

The chain uses TRBV4-2 and TRBJ2-2; D is possibly TRBD2 (5 bases). The germline V and J ends were trimmed by 4 bases and 2 bases, with 14 bases remaining between them. Germline V gene lookup returns CDR1 LGHNA and CDR2 YNFKEQ. This CDR3 contains 16 residues. The CDR3 is CASSPRSGLNTGELFF. DNA for the CDR3: TGTGCCAGCAGCCCCCGGTCGGGGTTAAACACCGGGGAGCTGTTTTTT.

V and J are TRBV25-1 and TRBJ2-5; D perhaps matches TRBD1 (6 bases). Germline V gives CDR1 MGHDK, CDR2 SYGVNS. This CDR3 has 14 amino acids. Trimming took 3 bases from V and 5 from J, leaving 13 bases between them. Here the CDR3 DNA reads TGTGCCAGCAGTGAGAGGGGGTCCTACGAGACCCAGTACTTC. Its translation is CASSERGSYETQYF.

This clone occurred once. The rearrangement joins TRBV4-1 to TRBJ1-1; TRBD1 matches 8 bases. J gave up 5 bases and V 4 bases, and 12 bases lay outside the gene matches. Looked up from germline, CDR1 is MGHRA and CDR2 is YSYEKL. The CDR3 spans 16 residues. CDR3 nucleotide sequence: TGCGCCAGCAGCCCCGGACAGGGAGGTAGACGAACTGAAGCTTTCTTT. Translating gives CASSPGQGGRRTEAFF.

The genes are TRBV9 and TRBJ1-5, with 8 bases identical to TRBD1. Germline V gives CDR1 SGDLS, CDR2 YYNGEE. The CDR3 length is 14 residues. V was pared by 1 base and J by 5 bases, with 2 bases of the junction left unmatched. In DNA, the CDR3 is TGTGCCAGCAGCGTACAGGGGGCCGATCAGCCCCAGCATTTT. It yields the protein CASSVQGADQPQHF.

The chain links TRBV5-1 to TRBJ1-4; TRBD1 aligns across 7 bases. Germline V gives CDR1 SGHRS, CDR2 YFSETQ. The junction had 7 bases not matched to a gene; V was cut back by 4 bases and J by 4 bases. The CDR3 runs 15 residues. In DNA, the CDR3 is TGCGCCAGCAGCGTAGCGACAGGGAATAATGAAAAACTGTTTTTT. This gives the protein CASSVATGNNEKLFF.

This clone was seen only once. This chain uses TRBV7-2 with TRBJ1-3; no clear D gene. This CDR3 comprises 14 residues. Deletions cut 3 bases from V and 2 bases from J, with 8 bases between. Germline CDR1 reads SGHTA; CDR2 reads FQGNSA. This chain's CDR3 is CASSFSQAGNTIYF. CDR3 DNA sequence: TGTGCCAGCAGCTTTAGTCAGGCTGGAAACACCATATATTTT.

The rearrangement links TRBV7-6 to TRBJ2-7, with 7 positions matching TRBD2. The trim removed 5 bases at V and 2 bases at J, leaving 9 bases unmatched. This CDR3 contains 15 residues. Germline V gene data show CDR1 as SGHVS and CDR2 as FNYEAQ. The CDR3 sequence: CASSPGRRGTYEQYF. The CDR3, as DNA: TGTGCCAGCAGCCCCGGGCGGCGGGGGACCTACGAGCAGTACTTC. The full variable domain, its missing parts supplied by reference TRBV7-6 and TRBJ2-7, is GAGVSQSPRYKVTKRGQDVALRCDPISGHVSLYWYRQALGQGPEFLTYFNYEAQQDKSGLPNDRFSAERPEGSISTLTIQRTEQRDSAMYRCASSPGRRGTYEQYFGPGTRLTVT.

The chain employs TRBV7-3 and TRBJ2-7; TRBD1 agrees at 9 bases. Germline assignment: CDR1 SGHTA and CDR2 FQGTGA. CDR3 length: 21 residues. J gave up 3 bases and V 5 bases, and 26 bases lay outside the gene matches. Written as DNA, the CDR3 is TGTGCCAGCAGCCCCACGACAGGGGGGACAAAGATGGTCCTAATCGGCTACGAGCAGTACTTC. This sequence encodes CASSPTTGGTKMVLIGYEQYF.

This chain links TRBV6-1 with TRBJ1-5, with 9 bases lining up with TRBD1. Trimming cost V 6 bases and J 7 bases; bases outside gene matches: 10. The CDR3 consists of 15 residues. Germline V gene data show CDR1 as MNHNS and CDR2 as SASEGT. This CDR3 is CASRAVQGAVQPQHF. The DNA for the CDR3 is TGTGCCAGCAGGGCGGTACAGGGGGCGGTGCAGCCCCAGCATTTT.

The rearrangement joins TRBV19 to TRBJ2-3; tentative D call: TRBD1 (5 bases). Germline V CDR1 and CDR2: LNHDA, SQIVND (reference sequence). The CDR3 extends over 13 amino acids. V was shortened by 7 bases and J by 8 bases, with 16 bases between the two germline ends. The DNA of the CDR3 is TGTGCCAGTATGGGTCAGGGATTGGGTACGCAGTATTTT. Protein: CASMGQGLGTQYF.

The genes are TRBV6-4 and TRBJ2-1, with D possibly being TRBD2 (5 bases). V was cut by 2 bases and J by 0 bases, with 5 bases left in between. The CDR3 runs 14 residues. The germline CDR1 and CDR2 sequences are MRHNA and SNTAGT. CDR3 in DNA: TGTGCCAGCAGTGACGGGAGCTCCTACAATGAGCAGTTCTTC. Translated, it gives CASSDGSSYNEQFF.

The chain combines TRBV27 with TRBJ1-2, with D possibly TRBD1 on 6 matching bases. Trimming cost V 2 bases and J 4 bases, with 11 bases left between them. The CDR3 is 14 residues long. Germline V gene data show CDR1 as MNHEY and CDR2 as SMNVEV (reference sequence). CDR3 bases: TGTGCCAGCAGTTTAAAGGCAGGGGTCTATGGCTACACCTTC. This translates into CASSLKAGVYGYTF.